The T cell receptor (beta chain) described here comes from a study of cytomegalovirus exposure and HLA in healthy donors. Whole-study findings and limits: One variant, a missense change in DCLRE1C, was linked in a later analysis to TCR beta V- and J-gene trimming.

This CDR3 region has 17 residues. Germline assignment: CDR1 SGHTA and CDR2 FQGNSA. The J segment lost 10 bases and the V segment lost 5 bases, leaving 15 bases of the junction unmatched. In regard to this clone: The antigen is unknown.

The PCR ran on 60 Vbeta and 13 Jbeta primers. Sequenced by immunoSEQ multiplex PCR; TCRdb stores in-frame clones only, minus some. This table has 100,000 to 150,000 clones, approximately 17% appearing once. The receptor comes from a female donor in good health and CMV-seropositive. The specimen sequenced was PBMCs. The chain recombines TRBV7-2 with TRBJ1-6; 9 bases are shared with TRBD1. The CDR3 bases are TGTGCCAGCAGCCATATTTTGGGGCGGGACAGGGTCTCACCCCTCCACTTT. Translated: CASSHILGRDRVSPLHF. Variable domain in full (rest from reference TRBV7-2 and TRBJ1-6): GAGVSQSPSNKVTEKGKDVELRCDPISGHTALYWYRQSLGQGLEFLIYFQGNSAPDKSGLPSDRFSAERTGGSVSTLTIQRTQQEDSAVYLCASSHILGRDRVSPLHFGNGTRLTVT.